The rows below give T cell receptor beta chains drawn from one sample of a study of beta chain features in type 1 diabetes. Data came from immunoSEQ multiplex PCR; TCRdb stores just in-frame clones and leaves some out. The data hold tens of thousands of clones, with just under 45% observed a single time. Sequencing was done on a sample of stem cell memory CD4+ T cells from blood. These receptors were obtained from a man aged 30 to 45 with type 1 diabetes. Each CDR3 is given with its conserved first and last residue. D genes are given only for firm matches. Expanded clones get a size class; other rows say once, few or many, or leave the size out.

V gene	J gene	clone size	D gene	CDR3 protein	CDR3 DNA
TRBV5-1	TRBJ1-2	few	NA	CASSPTTPLLSNYGYTF	TGCGCCAGCAGCCCGACAACACCGCTCCTCTCTAACTATGGCTACACCTTC
TRBV5-1	TRBJ1-1	NA	NA	CASTGLTEAFF	TGCGCCAGCACGGGGTTAACTGAAGCTTTCTTT
TRBV28	TRBJ2-5	NA	TRBD1	CASTPGQGETQYF	TGTGCCAGCACTCCGGGACAGGGCGAGACCCAGTACTTC
TRBV7-9	TRBJ1-3	NA	NA	CASSLAFSGNTIYF	TGTGCCAGCAGCTTAGCCTTCTCTGGAAACACCATATATTTT
TRBV10-1	TRBJ1-5	NA	NA	CASGPGNQPQHF	TGCGCCAGCGGGCCCGGCAATCAGCCCCAGCATTTT
TRBV6-5	TRBJ2-5	NA	TRBD1	CASSYSGQLQETQYF	TGTGCCAGCAGTTACTCGGGACAGCTCCAAGAGACCCAGTACTTC
TRBV4-2	TRBJ2-7	few	NA	CASSPGSSYEQYF	TGTGCCAGCAGCCCCGGGAGCTCCTACGAGCAGTACTTC
TRBV27	TRBJ2-1	NA	TRBD2	CASSLLAGFGNEQFF	TGTGCCAGCAGTTTGCTAGCGGGATTTGGGAATGAGCAGTTCTTC
TRBV9	TRBJ2-7	NA	TRBD2	CASSVGLAGDSYEQYF	TGTGCCAGCAGCGTAGGGCTAGCGGGAGACTCCTACGAGCAGTACTTC
TRBV5-1	TRBJ2-1	NA	TRBD2	CASSLGLAGVGEQFF	TGCGCCAGCAGCCTAGGACTAGCGGGAGTAGGTGAGCAGTTCTTC
TRBV7-2	TRBJ1-2	NA	TRBD1	CASSQTTGGWYGYTF	TGTGCCAGCAGCCAAACGACAGGGGGTTGGTATGGCTACACCTTC
TRBV29-1	TRBJ2-2	few	NA	CSVERQGNTGELFF	TGCAGCGTTGAGCGGCAGGGTAACACCGGGGAGCTGTTTTTT
TRBV2	TRBJ2-5	once	NA	CASSVELVGSQTQYF	TGTGCCAGCAGTGTAGAACTAGTGGGTTCGCAGACCCAGTACTTC
TRBV18	TRBJ1-2	few	NA	CASSPIRANYGYTF	TGTGCCAGCTCACCTATCCGAGCTAACTATGGCTACACCTTC
TRBV7-9	TRBJ2-5	NA	TRBD2	CASSLREAQETQYF	TGTGCCAGCAGCTTACGGGAGGCTCAAGAGACCCAGTACTTC
TRBV28	TRBJ2-7	NA	TRBD1	CASSSRTGGRFEQYF	TGTGCCAGCTCCTCCCGGACAGGGGGCAGGTTCGAGCAGTACTTC
TRBV9	TRBJ2-1	NA	TRBD2	CASSVDGGSWDEQFF	TGTGCCAGCAGCGTAGATGGCGGGAGTTGGGATGAGCAGTTCTTC
TRBV9	TRBJ2-3	NA	NA	CASSLRLDPTDTQYF	TGTGCCAGCAGCTTAAGACTAGACCCCACAGATACGCAGTATTTT
TRBV7-9	TRBJ2-6	NA	TRBD1	CASSARQGPYMTGANVLTF	TGTGCCAGCAGCGCTAGACAGGGGCCTTACATGACTGGGGCCAACGTCCTGACTTTC
TRBV2	TRBJ2-7	NA	TRBD2	CASSRSSGTAEQYF	TGTGCCAGCAGCCGATCTAGCGGGACGGCCGAGCAGTACTTC